This T cell receptor (beta chain) was profiled in a study of T-cell memory formation after mild COVID-19. Notes on this clonotype: Antigen specificity is unknown.

General observations from the study: Clones contracting over day 15 to 85 were CD4/CD8 balanced, with later expanders leaning CD4+. Contracting CD4+ clones were located mainly in CM and EM, and CD8+ clones in EMRA.

UMIs and sample barcodes were carried by the TCR alpha and TCR beta cDNA libraries that 5'RACE produced using constant-segment primers. TCRdb reprocessed the 5' RACE reads with MiXCR, giving one entry per CDR3 protein. The table includes approximately 150,000 distinct CDR3 sequences, about 5.7% detected once. This CDR3 comprises 17 residues. CDR1 and CDR2 from the germline V gene are MNHNS and SASEGT. V was trimmed by 0 bases and J by 6 bases, leaving 17 bases between them. The source material was PBMCs or a T cell subset sorted from them (not recorded which). This sequence was found in an adult woman who had mild COVID-19 (a few samples of this study predate the infection). Cell type and time point are not known. The V call is TRBV6-1, the J call TRBJ2-2, with a weak D call TRBD1 (5 bases). The CDR3 region is CASSEASGIVFAGELFF. DNA of the CDR3: TGTGCCAGCAGTGAAGCTTCAGGGATCGTCTTCGCCGGGGAGCTGTTTTTT.